This record concerns one T cell receptor (beta chain) sequence. What antigen it recognizes has not been identified. No much larger clone exists at a distance of one base, and base qualities are not known. The sample contains more than one DNA sequence encoding this CDR3. In the paper's terms, the treatment or condition label means: oral pan-JAK inhibitor, 5-10 mg twice daily. Lesional scalp punch biopsies and peripheral blood were collected from alopecia areata patients. PBMCs were isolated by density centrifugation and stained for CD3, CD4 and CD8, after which CD4+ and CD8+ T cells were sorted on a FACSAria. This record comes from a study of CD8+ T cells in alopecia areata (dated by TCRdb to 2017 to 2018). For context, the study as a whole: Treated patients were enrolled in an open-label pilot trial of oral tofacitinib at 5 to 10 mg twice daily for moderate-to-severe alopecia areata. Scalp tissue and sorted CD4+ and CD8+ peripheral blood T cells from patchy and totalis/universalis alopecia areata patients and from healthy controls were covered by human TCRbeta sequencing. In treated patients, disease severity was measured using the SALT score, which gives the percentage of scalp surface area affected. Biopsies were taken from tofacitinib-treated patients at baseline and at 4 and 24 weeks of treatment, and a later scalp biopsy was taken in several of the tofacitinib-treated patients. Scalp clonality was compared across normal scalp (n=4), patchy alopecia areata scalp (n=8), and alopecia totalis/universalis scalp (n=8). RNA was obtained with the PAXgene miRNA kit for fixed scalp, the miRNeasy kit for PBMCs, and the RNeasy kit for mouse skin. Patients stayed on tofacitinib for 6 to 18 months and then had 6 months of follow-up off drug so that delayed response and recurrence could be assessed. TCRbeta CDR3 regions were amplified by immunoSEQ multiplex PCR using 35 Vbeta forward and 13 Jbeta reverse primers. In both human patients and the C3H/HeJ mouse model, the study applied high-throughput TCRbeta sequencing to look at T cell clonal expansion in alopecia areata. Beyond this particular receptor, the publication reports: TCR sequences shared between patients were less clear than in mice, possibly partly because of HLA diversity in the patient population. Unlike mouse skin, which is dominated by gammadelta T cells, normal human skin has resident alphabeta T cells that are also sequenced, and this complicates analysis of the scalp TCR repertoire. The treated cohort was small, with a single nonresponder, so links between baseline CD8+ expansion and response need larger studies. Lesional scalp, especially in alopecia totalis/universalis, showed higher clonality and more expanded CD8+ clones than normal scalp, suggesting antigenic drive. With tofacitinib, both scalp clonality and the number of expanded CD8+ clones among the top 100 scalp clones went down significantly. During tofacitinib treatment, many expanded lesional clones stuck around in both scalp and blood, and this persistence may partly explain why relapse happens after treatment is stopped.

The CDR3 holds 14 amino acids from the cysteine to the phenylalanine. The kept DNA is CDR3 alone, 42 bases in frame from the first base. CDR1 and CDR2 are drawn from the germline V gene: SQVTM, ANQGSEA. Trimming takes 3 bases from V and 2 bases from J, and the germline ends sit 12 bases apart. The library came from the immunoSEQ multiplex PCR assay. RNA was extracted from all samples and reverse transcribed into cDNA, which served as template for TCR sequencing. SuperScript III was used for first-strand cDNA synthesis, primed with a 2:1 mix of oligo-dT and random hexamers. A synthetic immune receptor repertoire was used to gauge amplification bias, and whatever bias remained was removed computationally. As for how the authors treated the data: Raw reads were preprocessed to remove errors, and CDR3 was defined according to IMGT conventions as the region from the conserved cysteine to phenylalanine. Clonality was calculated as 1 minus Shannon entropy normalized by log2 of the number of productive unique TCRs. CD4 or CD8 identity of scalp clones was inferred by cross-referencing scalp TCRbeta sequences with sorted blood CD4 and CD8 repertoires. TCRdb limited this immuneACCESS table to in-frame rearrangements with V and J called. A share of clones is missing; checked studies link under half to unresolved V genes, and the rest is unexplained. That table is the source of V, J and clone size, and D and trimming were worked out from the DNA. In this sample the table shows around 190,000 clones, about 65% of which occur a single time. The top ten hold under 1.5% of the sample.

This sample comprised CD4+ T cells sorted from blood, obtained at approximately week 49, from a patient treated with tofacitinib. The rearranged chain carries TRBV29-1 and TRBJ2-3; 5 matching bases give a weak D call of TRBD1. The source is a human donor with alopecia areata. The bases read TGCAGCGTTGAGGCAGGGTTACACACAGATACGCAGTATTTT. Translated, this gives CSVEAGLHTDTQYF.